What follows are 10 T cell receptor beta chains derived from one specimen sequenced in a study of cytomegalovirus exposure and HLA in healthy donors. Primers included in the PCR were 60 Vbeta and 13 Jbeta primers. The table came from immunoSEQ multiplex PCR; TCRdb's copy has only in-frame clones and leaves some out. The table includes fewer than 90,000 clones, around 77% detected once. Sequencing was performed on PBMCs. These receptors were collected from a man younger than 40 in good health and CMV-seronegative.

This clone was seen a few times. The chain uses TRBV28 and TRBJ1-5; 7 nucleotides align to TRBD1. Germline trimming cut 11 bases from V and 4 bases from J; bases unmatched to any gene: 5. The V gene's germline CDR1 is MDHEN and CDR2 SYDVKM. This CDR3 comprises 12 residues. Here the CDR3 DNA reads TGTGCCGGTAGGACAGGAAATCAGCCCCAGCATTTT. Translated, it gives CAGRTGNQPQHF.

The rearrangement joins TRBV7-2 to TRBJ2-5; 11 bases line up with TRBD2. CDR3 size: 16 residues. V shed 7 bases and J 5 bases; nucleotides not matched to a gene: 12. Germline V gene data show CDR1 as SGHTA and CDR2 as FQGNSA. CDR3 in DNA: TGTGCCAGCACCATTTATCTAGCGGGGGGCCCCGAGACCCAGTACTTC. This sequence encodes CASTIYLAGGPETQYF.

This clone was counted once. J is TRBJ1-6 and V is TRBV5-6, with D tentatively TRBD1 (5 bases). V gave up 4 bases and J gave up 0 bases, with 14 bases separating them. The CDR3 totals 17 residues. Germline V gene sequence: CDR1 SGHDT, CDR2 YYEEEE. For the CDR3, the DNA is TGTGCCAGCAGCGCGGGACTCCCGAGCTCCTATAATTCACCCCTCCACTTT. Translating gives CASSAGLPSSYNSPLHF.

The chain joins TRBV9 to TRBJ2-3; possible D gene TRBD2, 5 bases. From germline, CDR1 is SGDLS and CDR2 YYNGEE. The CDR3 sequence is 16 residues long. The germline V and J ends were trimmed by 3 bases and 1 base, with 15 bases remaining between them. The CDR3 sequence: CASSALTGWGTDTQYF. CDR3 nucleotides: TGTGCCAGCAGCGCCCTAACGGGGTGGGGCACAGATACGCAGTATTTT.

The chain is built from TRBV5-1 and TRBJ2-7, with 8 positions matching TRBD2. From germline, CDR1 is SGHRS and CDR2 YFSETQ. The CDR3 extends over 13 amino acids. V gave up 1 base and J gave up 5 bases; unmatched junction bases: 2. The CDR3 region is CASSLTGRDEQYF. For the CDR3, the DNA is TGCGCCAGCAGCTTGACCGGGAGGGACGAGCAGTACTTC.

CDR3 sequence (DNA): TGTGCCAGCTCACGTTCCGGACAGGGGGACGAGCAGTACTTC. The encoded protein is CASSRSGQGDEQYF. The chain is built from TRBV18 and TRBJ2-7; 10 bases agree with TRBD1. V dropped 4 bases and J dropped 5; count of bases not matched to a gene: 5. This CDR3 region has 14 residues. In germline, CDR1 is KGHSH, CDR2 LQKENI.

This clone was counted a few times. The rearrangement links TRBV6-1 to TRBJ1-1; a possible D gene is TRBD1 (5 bases). The V end lost 6 bases, the J end lost 11 bases, and 19 bases lay between the germline ends. This CDR3 is 13 amino acids long. Looked up from germline, CDR1 is MNHNS and CDR2 is SASEGT. The DNA of the CDR3 is TGTGCCAGCAGCCCGGGCCTCACTCCAGGGGCTTTCTTT. Translation: CASSPGLTPGAFF.

This chain links TRBV6-5 with TRBJ1-1, with 7 bases lining up with TRBD1. Germline values: CDR1 MNHEY, CDR2 SVGAGI. V shed 6 bases and J 4 bases; nucleotides not matched to a gene: 5. This CDR3 has 13 amino acids. The CDR3 coding sequence is TGTGCCAGCAGGGGCTACAGGGGCACTGAAGCTTTCTTT. Encoded protein: CASRGYRGTEAFF.

V gene TRBV25-1 combines with J gene TRBJ1-5; the match to TRBD1 covers 7 bases. J was trimmed by 5 bases and V by 5 bases; bases with no gene match: 6. CDR1 is MGHDK and CDR2 is SYGVNS in the germline V gene. CDR3 length: 14 residues. The CDR3 spells CASSNRGTDQPQHF. The CDR3 DNA follows: TGTGCCAGCAGTAACAGGGGTACCGATCAGCCCCAGCATTTT.

This chain links TRBV5-4 with TRBJ2-5, with D perhaps matching TRBD1 (5 bases). The CDR3 is 14 residues long. CDR1 SGHNT and CDR2 YYREEE come from the germline V gene (reference sequence). Trimming took 1 base from V and 5 from J, leaving 12 bases between them. CDR3: CASSLTGSRETQYF. DNA for the CDR3: TGTGCCAGCAGCTTGACAGGTTCGAGGGAGACCCAGTACTTC.